This T cell receptor beta chain was recorded in a study of graft-versus-host responses after intestinal transplantation. As for the study in general: Transplants were multivisceral, liver-intestinal, or isolated intestinal. Once they had received anti-thymocyte globulin induction, all recipients took tacrolimus and steroids for approximately three years. Findings of the study overall: GvH clones were identified in recipient marrow, with some first appearing in ileum or blood.

Regarding this clone: The antigen is undetermined.

The germline gives CDR1 MGHDK, CDR2 SYGVNS. Trimming removed 4 bases at V and 3 bases at J, with 21 bases between. There are 18 residues in the CDR3. Here immunoSEQ multiplex PCR was the method, and the copy in TCRdb shows in-frame clones only, minus some. Of about 98,000 clones detected, more than 70% appear once; the ten largest clones hold more than 1.4%. The chain links TRBV25-1 to TRBJ1-4; a weak D match, TRBD1 (6 bases). This receptor was obtained from a human patient who received an intestinal transplant, so some T cells may come from the graft donor. Sequences were derived from PBMCs, sampled 255 days after intestinal transplant. The CDR3 here is CASSGRGGSRLANEKLFF. The CDR3 DNA is TGTGCCAGCAGTGGGAGGGGGGGGAGTCGGTTGGCTAATGAAAAACTGTTTTTT.